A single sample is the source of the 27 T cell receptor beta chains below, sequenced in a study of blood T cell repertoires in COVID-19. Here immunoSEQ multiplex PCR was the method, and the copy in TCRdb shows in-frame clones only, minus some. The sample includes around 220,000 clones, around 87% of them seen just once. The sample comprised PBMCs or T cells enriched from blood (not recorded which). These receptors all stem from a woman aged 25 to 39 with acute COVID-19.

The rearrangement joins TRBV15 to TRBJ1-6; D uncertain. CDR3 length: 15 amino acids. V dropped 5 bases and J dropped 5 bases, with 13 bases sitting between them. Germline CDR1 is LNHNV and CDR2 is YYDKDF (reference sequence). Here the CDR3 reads CATSERVNDNSPLHF. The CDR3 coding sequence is TGTGCCACCAGCGAGAGGGTCAATGATAATTCACCCCTCCACTTT.

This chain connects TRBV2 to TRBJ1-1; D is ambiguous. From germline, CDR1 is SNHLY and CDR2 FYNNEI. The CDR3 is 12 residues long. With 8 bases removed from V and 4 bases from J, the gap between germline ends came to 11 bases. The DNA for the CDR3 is TGTGCCAGCTTGGGAGGTCCCACTGAAGCTTTCTTT. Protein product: CASLGGPTEAFF.

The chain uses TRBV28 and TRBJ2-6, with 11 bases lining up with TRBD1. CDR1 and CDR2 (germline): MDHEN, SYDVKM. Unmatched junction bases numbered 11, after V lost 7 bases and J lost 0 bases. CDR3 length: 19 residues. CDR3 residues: CASTWTGGGWGSGANVLTF. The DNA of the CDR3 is TGTGCCAGCACCTGGACAGGGGGCGGGTGGGGCTCTGGGGCCAACGTCCTGACTTTC.

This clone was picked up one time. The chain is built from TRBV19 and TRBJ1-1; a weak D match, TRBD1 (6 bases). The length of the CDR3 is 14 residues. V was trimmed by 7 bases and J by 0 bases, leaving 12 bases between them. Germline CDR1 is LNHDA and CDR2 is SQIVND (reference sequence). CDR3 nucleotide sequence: TGTGCCAGTACCAAGACAGGCATGAACACTGAAGCTTTCTTT. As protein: CASTKTGMNTEAFF. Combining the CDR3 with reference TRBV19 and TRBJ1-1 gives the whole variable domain DGGITQSPKYLFRKEGQNVTLSCEQNLNHDAMYWYRQDPGQGLRLIYYSQIVNDFQKGDIAEGYSVSREKKESFPLTVTSAQKNPTAFYLCASTKTGMNTEAFFGQGTRLTVV.

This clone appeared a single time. The CDR3 DNA is TGTGCCAGCAGCCGCCCTCTGCCCGACAGGGCCGGGGAGCTGTTTTTT. Protein sequence: CASSRPLPDRAGELFF. The gene calls are TRBV7-2 and TRBJ2-2, with 7 bases fitting TRBD1. This CDR3 is 16 amino acids long. The junction had 12 bases not matched to a gene; V was cut back by 5 bases and J by 6 bases. The germline CDR1 and CDR2 sequences are SGHTA and FQGNSA. The whole variable domain, filled in from reference TRBV7-2 and TRBJ2-2, reads GAGVSQSPSNKVTEKGKDVELRCDPISGHTALYWYRQSLGQGLEFLIYFQGNSAPDKSGLPSDRFSAERTGGSVSTLTIQRTQQEDSAVYLCASSRPLPDRAGELFFGEGSRLTVL.

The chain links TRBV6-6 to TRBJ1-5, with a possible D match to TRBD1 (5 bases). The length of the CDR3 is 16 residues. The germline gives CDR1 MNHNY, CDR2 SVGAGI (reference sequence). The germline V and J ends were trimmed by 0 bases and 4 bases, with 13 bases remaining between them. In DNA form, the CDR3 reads TGTGCCAGCAGTTACTCGATCAGGGAAGGAAATCAGCCCCAGCATTTT. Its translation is CASSYSIREGNQPQHF.

DNA of the CDR3: TGTGCCAGCAGCCCCGACTATGGCCCAGGACTAGCTGTAGATACGCAGTATTTT. Encoded protein: CASSPDYGPGLAVDTQYF. The chain couples TRBV7-9 to TRBJ2-3, with 8 bases aligning to TRBD2. The CDR3 loop spans 18 amino acids. The V segment lost 5 bases and the J segment 5 bases; nucleotides outside the gene matches: 18. Germline lookup yields CDR1 SEHNR and CDR2 FQNEAQ (reference sequence).

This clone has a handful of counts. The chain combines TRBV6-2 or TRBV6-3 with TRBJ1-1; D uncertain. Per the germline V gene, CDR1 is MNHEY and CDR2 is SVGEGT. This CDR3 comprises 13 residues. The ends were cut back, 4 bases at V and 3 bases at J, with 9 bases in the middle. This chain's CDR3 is CASSWFGDTEAFF. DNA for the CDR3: TGTGCCAGCAGTTGGTTTGGAGACACTGAAGCTTTCTTT.

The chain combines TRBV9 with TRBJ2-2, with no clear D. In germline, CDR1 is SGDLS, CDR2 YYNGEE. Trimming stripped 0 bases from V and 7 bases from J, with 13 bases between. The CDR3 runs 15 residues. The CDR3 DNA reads TGTGCCAGCAGCGTAGTTGGAGAACACGGCGGGGAGCTGTTTTTT. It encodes CASSVVGEHGGELFF.

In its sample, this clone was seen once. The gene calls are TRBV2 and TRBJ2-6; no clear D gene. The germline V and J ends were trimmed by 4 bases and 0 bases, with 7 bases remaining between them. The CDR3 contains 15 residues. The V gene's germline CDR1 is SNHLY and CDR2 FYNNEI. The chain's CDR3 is CASSAVLSGANVLTF. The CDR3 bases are TGTGCCAGCAGTGCGGTGCTCTCTGGGGCCAACGTCCTGACTTTC.

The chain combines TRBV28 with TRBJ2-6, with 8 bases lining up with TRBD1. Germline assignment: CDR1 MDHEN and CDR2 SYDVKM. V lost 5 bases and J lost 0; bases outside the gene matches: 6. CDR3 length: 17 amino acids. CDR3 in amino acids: CASSARTGLSGANVLTF. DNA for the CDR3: TGTGCCAGCAGTGCCCGGACAGGGCTCTCTGGGGCCAACGTCCTGACTTTC.

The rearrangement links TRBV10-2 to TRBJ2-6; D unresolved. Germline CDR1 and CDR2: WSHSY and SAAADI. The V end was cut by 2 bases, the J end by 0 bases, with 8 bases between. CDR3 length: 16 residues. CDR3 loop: CASSEGWASGANVLTF. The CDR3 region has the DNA TGCGCCAGCAGTGAGGGGTGGGCCTCTGGGGCCAACGTCCTGACTTTC.

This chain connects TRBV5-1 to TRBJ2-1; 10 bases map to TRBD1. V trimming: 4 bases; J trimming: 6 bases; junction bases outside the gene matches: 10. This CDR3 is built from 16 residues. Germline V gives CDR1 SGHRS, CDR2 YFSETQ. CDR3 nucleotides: TGCGCCAGCAGCCGTGCACCGGGACAGGGGATCAATGAGCAGTTCTTC. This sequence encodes CASSRAPGQGINEQFF.

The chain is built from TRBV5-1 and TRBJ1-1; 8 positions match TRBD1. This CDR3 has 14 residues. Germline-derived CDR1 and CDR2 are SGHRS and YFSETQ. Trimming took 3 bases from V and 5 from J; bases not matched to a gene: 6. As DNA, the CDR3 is TGCGCCAGCAGCTACACAGGGGGAAGGACTGAAGCTTTCTTT. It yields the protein CASSYTGGRTEAFF.

Here the CDR3 reads CASREFQGSNQPQHF. The CDR3 nucleotides are TGTGCCAGTAGAGAGTTCCAGGGCAGCAATCAGCCCCAGCATTTT. V usage is TRBV19 and J usage is TRBJ1-5, with D perhaps matching TRBD1 (5 bases). The CDR3 spans 15 residues. V shed 6 bases and J shed 1 base, with 13 bases lying between them. In germline, CDR1 is LNHDA, CDR2 SQIVND (reference sequence). The variable domain in full, completed from reference TRBV19 and TRBJ1-5, reads DGGITQSPKYLFRKEGQNVTLSCEQNLNHDAMYWYRQDPGQGLRLIYYSQIVNDFQKGDIAEGYSVSREKKESFPLTVTSAQKNPTAFYLCASREFQGSNQPQHFGDGTRLSIL.

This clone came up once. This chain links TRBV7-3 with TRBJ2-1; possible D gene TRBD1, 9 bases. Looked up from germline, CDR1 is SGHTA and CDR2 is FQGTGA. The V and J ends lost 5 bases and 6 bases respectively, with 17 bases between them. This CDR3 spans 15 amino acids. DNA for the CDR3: TGTGCCAGCAGCCCGGGGGGGACAGGGTTCAATGAGCAGTTCTTC. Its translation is CASSPGGTGFNEQFF.

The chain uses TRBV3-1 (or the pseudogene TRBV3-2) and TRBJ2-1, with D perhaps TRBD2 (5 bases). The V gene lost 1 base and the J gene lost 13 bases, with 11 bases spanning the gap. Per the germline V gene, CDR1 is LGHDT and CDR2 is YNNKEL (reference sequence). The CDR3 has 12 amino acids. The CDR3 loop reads CASSQVARLQFF. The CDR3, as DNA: TGTGCCAGCAGCCAAGTAGCGAGACTCCAGTTCTTC.

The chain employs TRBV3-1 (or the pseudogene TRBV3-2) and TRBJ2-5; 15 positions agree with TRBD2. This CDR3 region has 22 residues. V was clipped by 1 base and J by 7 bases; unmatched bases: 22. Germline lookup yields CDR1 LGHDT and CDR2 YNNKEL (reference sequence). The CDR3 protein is CASSQGTGRPGLAGGHRGTQYF. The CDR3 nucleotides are TGTGCCAGCAGCCAAGGGACAGGCCGACCGGGACTAGCGGGAGGCCACCGTGGGACCCAGTACTTC.

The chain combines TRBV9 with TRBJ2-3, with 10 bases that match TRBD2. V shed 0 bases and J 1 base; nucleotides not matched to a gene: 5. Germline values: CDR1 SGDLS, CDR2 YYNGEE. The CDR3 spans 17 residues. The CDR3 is CASSVGRTSGGTDTQYF. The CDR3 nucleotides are TGTGCCAGCAGCGTAGGTAGAACTAGCGGGGGCACAGATACGCAGTATTTT.

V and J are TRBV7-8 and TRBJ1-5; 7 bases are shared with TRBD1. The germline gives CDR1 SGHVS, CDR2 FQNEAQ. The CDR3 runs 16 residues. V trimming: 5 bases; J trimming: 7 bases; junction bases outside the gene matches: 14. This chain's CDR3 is CASSNDDRDPLQPQHF. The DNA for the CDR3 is TGTGCCAGCAGCAATGATGACAGGGATCCTTTGCAGCCCCAGCATTTT.

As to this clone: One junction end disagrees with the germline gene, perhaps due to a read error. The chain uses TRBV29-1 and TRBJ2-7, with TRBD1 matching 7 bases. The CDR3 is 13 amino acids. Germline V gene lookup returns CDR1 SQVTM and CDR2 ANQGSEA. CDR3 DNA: TGCAGCGTCGAAGGACAGGACCTCTACGAGCAGTACTTC. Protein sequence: CSVEGQDLYEQYF.

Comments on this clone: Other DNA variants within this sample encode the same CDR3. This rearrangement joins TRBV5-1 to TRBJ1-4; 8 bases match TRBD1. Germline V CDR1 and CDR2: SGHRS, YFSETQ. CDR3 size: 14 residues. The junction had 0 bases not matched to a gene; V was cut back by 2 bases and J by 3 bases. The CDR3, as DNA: TGCGCCAGCAGCTTACAGGGGGCTAATGAAAAACTGTTTTTT. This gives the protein CASSLQGANEKLFF.

The CDR3 reads CSVDSGYTF. For the CDR3, the DNA is TGCAGCGTTGACAGTGGCTACACCTTC. This chain links TRBV29-1 with TRBJ1-2; no definite D call. The ends were cut back, 3 bases at V and 7 bases at J, with 3 bases in the middle. The CDR3 runs 9 residues. Germline V gene lookup returns CDR1 SQVTM and CDR2 ANQGSEA.

The CDR3 is CASSSERGTDTQYF. The CDR3 nucleotides read TGCGCCAGCAGCTCCGAAAGGGGAACAGATACGCAGTATTTT. V usage is TRBV5-1 and J usage is TRBJ2-3; D perhaps matches TRBD1 (5 bases). Germline loops: CDR1 SGHRS, CDR2 YFSETQ. The CDR3 totals 14 residues. V lost 3 bases and J lost 3, with 11 bases in between. Drawing the rest from reference TRBV5-1 and TRBJ2-3, the complete variable domain is KAGVTQTPRYLIKTRGQQVTLSCSPISGHRSVSWYQQTPGQGLQFLFEYFSETQRNKGNFPGRFSGRQFSNSRSEMNVSTLELGDSALYLCASSSERGTDTQYFGPGTRLTVL.

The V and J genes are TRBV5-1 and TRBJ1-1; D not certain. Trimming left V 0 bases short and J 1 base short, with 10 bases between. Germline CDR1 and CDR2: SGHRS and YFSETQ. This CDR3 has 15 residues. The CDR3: CASSLVLSGNTEAFF. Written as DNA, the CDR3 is TGCGCCAGCAGCTTGGTTCTCTCAGGGAACACTGAAGCTTTCTTT.

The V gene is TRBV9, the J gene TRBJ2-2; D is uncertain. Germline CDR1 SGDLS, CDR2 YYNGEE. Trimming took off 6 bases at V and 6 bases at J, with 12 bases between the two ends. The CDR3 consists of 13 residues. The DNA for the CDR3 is TGTGCCAGCAACTATGTCTCGTCCGGGGAGCTGTTTTTT. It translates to CASNYVSSGELFF.

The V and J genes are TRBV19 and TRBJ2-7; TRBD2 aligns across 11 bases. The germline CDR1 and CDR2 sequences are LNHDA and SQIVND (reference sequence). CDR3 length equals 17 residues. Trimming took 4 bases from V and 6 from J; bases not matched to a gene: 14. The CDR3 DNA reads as TGTGCCAGTAGTAACAGGGGCCCCGGGACTAGCGGACGCGAGCAGTACTTC. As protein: CASSNRGPGTSGREQYF.